These T cell receptor beta chains were read from a single sample in a study of T-cell memory formation after mild COVID-19. TCRdb redid the calling of the 5' RACE reads with MiXCR, one entry per CDR3 protein. The sample has approximately 400,000 distinct CDR3 sequences; more than 15% are singletons. Specimen: PBMCs or a T cell subset sorted from them (not recorded which). The receptors derive from a man in his late teens or twenties who had mild COVID-19 (a few samples of this study predate the infection). Cell type and time point are not known. The conserved cysteine and the conserved F or W are not part of the CDR3 here.

v_call	cdr3_aa
TRBV6-5	ASSYRRSGGQNNEQF
TRBV7-3	ASSLAAGAYNEQF
TRBV7-2	ASSLALAAGTYNEQF
TRBV20-1	SAKNPANYGYT
TRBV18	ASSPLLAGEYNEQF
TRBV5-1	ASTRVPISSYNEQF
TRBV6-6	ASRLGVSGANVLT
TRBV9	ASSGEGREGSYEQY
TRBV20-1	SARFGAAVNEKLF
TRBV6-2/TRBV6-3	ASSYGLRVEQF
TRBV4-2	ASSQVRNSNQPQH
TRBV30	AGRRVLGTEAF
TRBV5-1	ASSLAFNQGANEQF
TRBV6-5	ASSYAGTNSPLH
TRBV6-6	ASRTSSYEQY
TRBV5-4	ASSLAGGGSFEQF
TRBV10-3	AISDNNQPQH
TRBV29-1	SVRLFSYEQY
TRBV12-3/TRBV12-4	ASSLMTGKGYT
TRBV10-3	AISEGPGVRNTEAF
TRBV5-1	ASMASLLYTDTQY
TRBV5-1	ASSRWTPEDSPLH
TRBV11-2	ASRTGTGNYNEQF
TRBV7-9	ASRPTEYNSPLH
TRBV29-1	SVEDFGGREDTEAF
TRBV7-2	ASSLMALSYEQY
TRBV7-2	ASSLAGTSGGTDTQY
TRBV27	ASSFRAADEQY
TRBV10-3	AISREDTQY
TRBV6-5	ASSYMSLGTEAF
TRBV7-3	ASSLTLGAELF
TRBV24-1	ATSVNTGELF
TRBV6-6	ASSYSGLAGGPAYNEQF
TRBV7-2	ASSLSKQGIEQF
TRBV4-1	ASSQGRGDYGYT
TRBV4-3	ASSLRTGTGPDTQY
TRBV19	ASSQALEGGYT
TRBV21-1	ASSPKGARGYGYT
TRBV12-3/TRBV12-4	ASSRGEETQY
TRBV5-5	ASTASSTGVYTEAF
TRBV11-2	ASSIRDSTGNTIY
TRBV4-1	ASSRSGLEGDGYT
TRBV7-9	ASSRQAWGRGLETQY
TRBV2	ASSAGRVLNSNQPQH
TRBV7-9	ASSLVGYT
TRBV3-1	ASSQLVGSGGELF
TRBV6-4	ASSPGGSGGETQY
TRBV7-6	ASSLRMRETQY
TRBV29-1	SVEDSSGVKAF
TRBV20-1	SARDTGTKETQY
TRBV18	ASSPPGTEKNIQY
TRBV20-1	SAMGPSDTQY
TRBV7-9	ASSLGLVAEQF
TRBV28	ASSLIPGANVLT
TRBV10-3	AISDTYEQY
TRBV4-1	ASSPLGLVRY
TRBV6-6	ASRTGTIPNEQF
TRBV11-2	ASSLVSGGASDTQY
TRBV6-6	ASRGQGAKETQY
TRBV11-2	ASSLPWTGEDVGDTQY